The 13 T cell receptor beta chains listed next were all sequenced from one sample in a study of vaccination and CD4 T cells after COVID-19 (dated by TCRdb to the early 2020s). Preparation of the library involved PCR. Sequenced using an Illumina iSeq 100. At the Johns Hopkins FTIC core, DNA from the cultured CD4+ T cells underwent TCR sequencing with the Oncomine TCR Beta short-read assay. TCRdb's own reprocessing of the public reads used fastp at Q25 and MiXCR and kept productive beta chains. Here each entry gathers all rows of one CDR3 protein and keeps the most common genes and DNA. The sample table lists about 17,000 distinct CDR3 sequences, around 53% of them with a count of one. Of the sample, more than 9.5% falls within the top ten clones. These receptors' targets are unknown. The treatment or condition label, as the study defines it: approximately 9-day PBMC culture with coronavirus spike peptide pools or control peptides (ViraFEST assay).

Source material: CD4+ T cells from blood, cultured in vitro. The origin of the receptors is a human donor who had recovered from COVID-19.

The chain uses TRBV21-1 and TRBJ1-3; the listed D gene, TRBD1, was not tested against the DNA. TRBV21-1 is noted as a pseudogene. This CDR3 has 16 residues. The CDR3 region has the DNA TGTGCCAGCAGCAAAGCCGTGACAGACTCTGGAAACACCATATATTTT. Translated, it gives CASSKAVTDSGNTIYF.

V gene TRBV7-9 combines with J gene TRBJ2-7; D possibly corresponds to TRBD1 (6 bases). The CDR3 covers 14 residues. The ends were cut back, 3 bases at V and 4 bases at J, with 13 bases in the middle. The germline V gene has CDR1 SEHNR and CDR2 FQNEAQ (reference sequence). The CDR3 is CASSFNRDTYEQYF. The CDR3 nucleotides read TGTGCCAGCAGCTTCAACAGGGATACATACGAGCAGTACTTC.

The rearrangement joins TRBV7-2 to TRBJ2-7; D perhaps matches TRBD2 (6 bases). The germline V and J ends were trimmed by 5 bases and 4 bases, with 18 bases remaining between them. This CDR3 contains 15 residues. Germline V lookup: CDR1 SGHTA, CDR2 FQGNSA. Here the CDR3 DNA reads TGTGCCAGCAGCCAATCCGGGACTCAACTATACGAGCAGTACTTC. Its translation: CASSQSGTQLYEQYF.

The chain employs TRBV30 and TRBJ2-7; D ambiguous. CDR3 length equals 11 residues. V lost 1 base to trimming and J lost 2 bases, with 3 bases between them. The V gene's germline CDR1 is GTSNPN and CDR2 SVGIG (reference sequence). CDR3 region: CAWSGTYEQYF. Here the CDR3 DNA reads TGTGCCTGGAGTGGGACCTACGAGCAGTACTTC.

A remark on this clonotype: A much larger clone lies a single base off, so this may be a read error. The CDR3, as DNA: TGTGTCATCAAAGACACTAGCGGGGTTGCTGATACGCAGTATTTT. This gives the protein CVIKDTSGVADTQYF. The chain employs TRBV10-3 and TRBJ2-3; 10 bases map to TRBD2. The germline CDR1 and CDR2 sequences are ENHRY and SYGVKD. This CDR3 has 15 residues.

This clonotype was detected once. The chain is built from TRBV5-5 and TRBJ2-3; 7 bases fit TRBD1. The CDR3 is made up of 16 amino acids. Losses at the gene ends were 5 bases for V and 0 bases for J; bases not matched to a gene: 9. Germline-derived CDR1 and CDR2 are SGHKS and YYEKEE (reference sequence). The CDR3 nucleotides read TGTGCCAGCAGAACGACAGGGACGACTAGCACAGATACGCAGTATTTT. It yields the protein CASRTTGTTSTDTQYF.

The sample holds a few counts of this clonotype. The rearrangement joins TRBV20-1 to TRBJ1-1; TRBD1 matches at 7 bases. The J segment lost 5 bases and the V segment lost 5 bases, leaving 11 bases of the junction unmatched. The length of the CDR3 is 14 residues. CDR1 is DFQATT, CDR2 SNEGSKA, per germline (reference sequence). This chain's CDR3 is CSAPRATGETEAFF. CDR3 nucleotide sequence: TGCAGTGCTCCCAGGGCCACAGGGGAAACTGAAGCTTTCTTT.

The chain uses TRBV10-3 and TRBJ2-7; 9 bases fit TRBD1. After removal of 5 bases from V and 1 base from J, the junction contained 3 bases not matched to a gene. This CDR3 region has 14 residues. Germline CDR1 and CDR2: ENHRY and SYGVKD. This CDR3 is CAISTGGISYEQYF. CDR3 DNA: TGTGCCATCAGTACAGGGGGCATTTCCTACGAGCAGTACTTC.

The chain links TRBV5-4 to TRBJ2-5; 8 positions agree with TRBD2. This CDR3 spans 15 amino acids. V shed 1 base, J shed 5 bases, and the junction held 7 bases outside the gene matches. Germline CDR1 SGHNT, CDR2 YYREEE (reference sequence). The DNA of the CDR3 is TGTGCCAGCAGCTTGAAGGGTATAGCGGGGGAGACCCAGTACTTC. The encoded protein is CASSLKGIAGETQYF.

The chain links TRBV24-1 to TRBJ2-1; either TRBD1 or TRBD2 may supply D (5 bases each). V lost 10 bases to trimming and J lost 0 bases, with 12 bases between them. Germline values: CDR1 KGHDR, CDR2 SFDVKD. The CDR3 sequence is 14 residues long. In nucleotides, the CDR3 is TGTGCCACTTTCGGGACGATCTCCTACAATGAGCAGTTCTTC. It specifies CATFGTISYNEQFF.

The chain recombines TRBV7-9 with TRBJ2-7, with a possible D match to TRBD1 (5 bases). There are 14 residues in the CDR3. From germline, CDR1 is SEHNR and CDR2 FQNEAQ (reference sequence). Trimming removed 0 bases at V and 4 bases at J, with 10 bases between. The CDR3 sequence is CASSLAQGRYEQYF. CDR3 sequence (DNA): TGTGCCAGCAGCTTAGCGCAGGGTAGATACGAGCAGTACTTC.

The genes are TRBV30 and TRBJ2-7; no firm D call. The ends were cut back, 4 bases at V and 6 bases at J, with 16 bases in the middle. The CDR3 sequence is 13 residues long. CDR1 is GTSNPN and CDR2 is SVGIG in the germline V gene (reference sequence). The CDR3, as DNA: TGTGCCTGGAAATACGGCACCCGGAGCGAGCAGTACTTC. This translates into CAWKYGTRSEQYF.

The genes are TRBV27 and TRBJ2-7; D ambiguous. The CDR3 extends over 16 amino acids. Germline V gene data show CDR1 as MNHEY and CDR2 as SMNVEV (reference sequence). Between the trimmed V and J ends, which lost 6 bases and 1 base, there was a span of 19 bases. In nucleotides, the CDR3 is TGTGCCAGCAGGGAATCCGACGGAATATTGTCCTACGAGCAGTACTTC. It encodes CASRESDGILSYEQYF.